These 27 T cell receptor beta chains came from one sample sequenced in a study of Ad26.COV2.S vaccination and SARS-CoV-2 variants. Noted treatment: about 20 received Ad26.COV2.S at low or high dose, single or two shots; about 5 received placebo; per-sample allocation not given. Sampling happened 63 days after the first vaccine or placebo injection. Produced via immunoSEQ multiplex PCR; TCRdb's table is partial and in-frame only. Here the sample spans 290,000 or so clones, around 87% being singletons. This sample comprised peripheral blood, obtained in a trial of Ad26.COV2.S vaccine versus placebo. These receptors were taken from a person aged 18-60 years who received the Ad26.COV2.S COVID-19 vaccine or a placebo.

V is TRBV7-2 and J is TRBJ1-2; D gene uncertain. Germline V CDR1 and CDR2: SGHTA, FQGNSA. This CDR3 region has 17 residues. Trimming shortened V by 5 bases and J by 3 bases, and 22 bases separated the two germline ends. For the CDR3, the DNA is TGTGCCAGCAGCACTCGACCACAGCCCACTCCCCACTATGGCTACACCTTC. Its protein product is CASSTRPQPTPHYGYTF.

CDR3 DNA: TGTGCCAGCAGCTTGGAGACAGGGGACGAGACCCAGTACTTC. This encodes CASSLETGDETQYF. The chain uses TRBV5-6 and TRBJ2-5, with 8 bases that match TRBD1. J gave up 5 bases and V 0 bases, and 3 bases lay outside the gene matches. This CDR3 comprises 14 residues. From germline, CDR1 is SGHDT and CDR2 YYEEEE.

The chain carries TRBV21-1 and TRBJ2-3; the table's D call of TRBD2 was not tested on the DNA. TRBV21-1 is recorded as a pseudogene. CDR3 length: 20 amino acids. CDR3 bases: TGTGCCAGCAGCAAAGAGGGTCGTAGCCTCAGCGGGAGAGGGGCAGATACGCAGTATTTT. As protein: CASSKEGRSLSGRGADTQYF.

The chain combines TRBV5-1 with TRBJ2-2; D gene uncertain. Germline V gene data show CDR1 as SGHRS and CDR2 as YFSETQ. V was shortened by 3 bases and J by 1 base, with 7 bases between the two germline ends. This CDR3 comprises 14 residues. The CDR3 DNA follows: TGCGCCAGCAGCTCGTACCAGAACACCGGGGAGCTGTTTTTT. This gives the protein CASSSYQNTGELFF.

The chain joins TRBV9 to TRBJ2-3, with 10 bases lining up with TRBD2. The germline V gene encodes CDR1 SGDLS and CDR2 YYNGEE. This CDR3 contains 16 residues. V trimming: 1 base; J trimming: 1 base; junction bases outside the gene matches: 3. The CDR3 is CASSVPLAGGTDTQYF. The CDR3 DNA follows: TGTGCCAGCAGCGTACCGCTAGCGGGAGGCACAGATACGCAGTATTTT.

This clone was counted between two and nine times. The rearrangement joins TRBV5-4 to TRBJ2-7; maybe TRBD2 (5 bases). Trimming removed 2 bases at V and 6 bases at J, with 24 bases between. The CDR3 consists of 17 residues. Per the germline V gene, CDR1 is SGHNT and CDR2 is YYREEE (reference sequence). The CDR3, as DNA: TGTGCCAGCAGCTTTTCCGGGATTTCCCTACCCTCTGGCGAGCAGTACTTC. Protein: CASSFSGISLPSGEQYF. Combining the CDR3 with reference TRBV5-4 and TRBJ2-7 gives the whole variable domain ETGVTQSPTHLIKTRGQQVTLRCSSQSGHNTVSWYQQALGQGPQFIFQYYREEENGRGNFPPRFSGLQFPNYSSELNVNALELDDSALYLCASSFSGISLPSGEQYFGPGTRLTVT.

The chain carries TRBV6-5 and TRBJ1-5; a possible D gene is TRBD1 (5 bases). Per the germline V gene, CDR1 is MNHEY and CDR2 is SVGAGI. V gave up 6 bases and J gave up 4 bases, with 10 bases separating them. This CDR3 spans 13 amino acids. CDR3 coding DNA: TGTGCCAGCAGCCTGGGGCAAAATCAGCCCCAGCATTTT. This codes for CASSLGQNQPQHF.

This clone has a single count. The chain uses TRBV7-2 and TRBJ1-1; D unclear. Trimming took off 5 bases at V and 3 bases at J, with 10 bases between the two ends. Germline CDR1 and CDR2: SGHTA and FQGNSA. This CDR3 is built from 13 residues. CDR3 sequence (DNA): TGTGCCAGCAGCCCGCAGAGGGACACTGAAGCTTTCTTT. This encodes CASSPQRDTEAFF. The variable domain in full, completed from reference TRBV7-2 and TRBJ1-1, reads GAGVSQSPSNKVTEKGKDVELRCDPISGHTALYWYRQSLGQGLEFLIYFQGNSAPDKSGLPSDRFSAERTGGSVSTLTIQRTQQEDSAVYLCASSPQRDTEAFFGQGTRLTVV.

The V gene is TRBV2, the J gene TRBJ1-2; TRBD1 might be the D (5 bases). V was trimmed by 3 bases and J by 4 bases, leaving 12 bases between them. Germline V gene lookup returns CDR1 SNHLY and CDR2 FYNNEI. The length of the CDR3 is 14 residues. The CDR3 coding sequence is TGTGCCAGCAGTGAGGCCCAGGGCGGCTATGGCTACACCTTC. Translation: CASSEAQGGYGYTF.

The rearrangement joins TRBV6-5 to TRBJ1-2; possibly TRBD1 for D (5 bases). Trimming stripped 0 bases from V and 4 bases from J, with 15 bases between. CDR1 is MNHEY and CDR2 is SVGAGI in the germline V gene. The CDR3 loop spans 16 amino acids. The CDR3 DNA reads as TGTGCCAGCAGTTACTCGATAGCCAGGGCGGGCTATGGCTACACCTTC. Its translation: CASSYSIARAGYGYTF.

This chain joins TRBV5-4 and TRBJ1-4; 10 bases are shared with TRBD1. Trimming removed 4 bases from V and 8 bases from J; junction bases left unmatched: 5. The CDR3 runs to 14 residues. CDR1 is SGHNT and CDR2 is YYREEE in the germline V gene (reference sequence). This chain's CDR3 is CASSLDRGEEKLFF. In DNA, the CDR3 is TGTGCCAGCAGCCTGGACAGGGGGGAGGAAAAACTGTTTTTT.

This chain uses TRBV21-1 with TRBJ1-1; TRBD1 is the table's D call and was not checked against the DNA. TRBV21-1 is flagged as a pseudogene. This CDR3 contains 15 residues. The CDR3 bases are TGTGCCAGCAGCACAGGACAGTGGCTGAACACTGAAGCTTTCTTT. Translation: CASSTGQWLNTEAFF.

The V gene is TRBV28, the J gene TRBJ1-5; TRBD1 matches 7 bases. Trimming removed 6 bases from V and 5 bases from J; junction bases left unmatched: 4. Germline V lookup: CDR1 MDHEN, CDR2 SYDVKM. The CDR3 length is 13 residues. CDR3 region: CASSPGTDQPQHF. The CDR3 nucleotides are TGTGCCAGCAGCCCCGGGACAGATCAGCCCCAGCATTTT. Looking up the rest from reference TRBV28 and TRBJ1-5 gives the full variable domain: DVKVTQSSRYLVKRTGEKVFLECVQDMDHENMFWYRQDPGLGLRLIYFSYDVKMKEKGDIPEGYSVSREKKERFSLILESASTNQTSMYLCASSPGTDQPQHFGDGTRLSIL.

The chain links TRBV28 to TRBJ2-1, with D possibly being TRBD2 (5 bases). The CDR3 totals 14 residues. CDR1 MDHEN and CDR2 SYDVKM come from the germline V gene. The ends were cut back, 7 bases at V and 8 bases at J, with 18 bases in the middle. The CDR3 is CASTPAEHADEQFF. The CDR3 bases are TGTGCCAGCACCCCAGCGGAACACGCGGATGAGCAGTTCTTC.

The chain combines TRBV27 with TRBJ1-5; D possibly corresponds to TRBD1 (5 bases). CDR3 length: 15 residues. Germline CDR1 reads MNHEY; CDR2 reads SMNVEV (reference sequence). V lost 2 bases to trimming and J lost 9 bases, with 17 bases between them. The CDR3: CASSLGVGTVGPQHF. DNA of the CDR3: TGTGCCAGCAGTTTAGGAGTTGGGACCGTGGGGCCCCAGCATTTT.

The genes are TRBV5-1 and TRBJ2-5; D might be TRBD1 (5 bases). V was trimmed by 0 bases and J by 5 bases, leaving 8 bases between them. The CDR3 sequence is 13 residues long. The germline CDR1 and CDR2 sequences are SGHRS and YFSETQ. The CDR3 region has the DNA TGCGCCAGCAGCTTGGTGGGGCAGGAGACCCAGTACTTC. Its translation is CASSLVGQETQYF.

The CDR3 DNA follows: TGTGCCAGCAGCTTGTATATCGGGACTAGCGGGAGAAATGAGCAGTTCTTC. Its translation: CASSLYIGTSGRNEQFF. The V call is TRBV13, the J call TRBJ2-1, with TRBD2 matching 14 bases. J lost 7 bases, V lost 3 bases, and 8 bases had no gene match. Germline CDR1 is PRHDT and CDR2 is FYEKMQ (reference sequence). The CDR3 runs 17 residues.

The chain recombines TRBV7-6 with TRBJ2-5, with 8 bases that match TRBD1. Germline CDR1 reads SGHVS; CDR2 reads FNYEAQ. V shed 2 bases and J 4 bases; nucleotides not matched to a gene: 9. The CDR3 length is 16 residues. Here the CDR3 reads CASSLYDRGRGETQYF. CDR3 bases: TGTGCCAGCAGCTTATACGACAGGGGCAGGGGAGAGACCCAGTACTTC.

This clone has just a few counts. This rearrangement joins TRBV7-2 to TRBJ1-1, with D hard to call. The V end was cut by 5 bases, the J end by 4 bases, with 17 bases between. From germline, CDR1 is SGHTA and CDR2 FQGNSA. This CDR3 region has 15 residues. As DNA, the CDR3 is TGTGCCAGCAGCCCAGGTCAGGCGCGGGGCACTGAAGCTTTCTTT. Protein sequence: CASSPGQARGTEAFF.

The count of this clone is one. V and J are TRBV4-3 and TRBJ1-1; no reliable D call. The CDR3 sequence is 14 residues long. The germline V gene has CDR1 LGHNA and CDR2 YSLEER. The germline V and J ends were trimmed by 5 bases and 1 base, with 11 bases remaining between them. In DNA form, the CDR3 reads TGCGCCAGCAGCGCTAGAGGAGGGAACACTGAAGCTTTCTTT. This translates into CASSARGGNTEAFF.

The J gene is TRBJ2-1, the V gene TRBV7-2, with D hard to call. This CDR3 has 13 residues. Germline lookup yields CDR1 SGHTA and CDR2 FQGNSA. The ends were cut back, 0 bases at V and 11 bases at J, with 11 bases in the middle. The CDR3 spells CASSLAGKDKQFF. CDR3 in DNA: TGTGCCAGCAGCTTAGCGGGTAAGGATAAGCAGTTCTTC.

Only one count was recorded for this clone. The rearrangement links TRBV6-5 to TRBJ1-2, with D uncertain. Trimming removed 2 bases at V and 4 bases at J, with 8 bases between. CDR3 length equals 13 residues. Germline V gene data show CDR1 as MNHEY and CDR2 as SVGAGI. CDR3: CASSYDASYGYTF. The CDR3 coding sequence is TGTGCCAGCAGTTACGACGCGAGCTATGGCTACACCTTC.

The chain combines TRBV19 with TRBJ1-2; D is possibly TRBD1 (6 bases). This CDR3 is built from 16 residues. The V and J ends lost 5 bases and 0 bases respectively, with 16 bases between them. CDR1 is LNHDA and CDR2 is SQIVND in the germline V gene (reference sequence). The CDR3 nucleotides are TGTGCCAGTAGTCCCCTGGGACAACAAGCTAACTATGGCTACACCTTC. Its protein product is CASSPLGQQANYGYTF.

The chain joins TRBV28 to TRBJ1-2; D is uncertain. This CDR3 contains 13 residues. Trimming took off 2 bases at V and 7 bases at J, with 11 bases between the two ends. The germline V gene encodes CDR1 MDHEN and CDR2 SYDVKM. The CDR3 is CASSLDAVGGYTF. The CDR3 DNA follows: TGTGCCAGCAGTTTAGACGCGGTGGGTGGCTACACCTTC.

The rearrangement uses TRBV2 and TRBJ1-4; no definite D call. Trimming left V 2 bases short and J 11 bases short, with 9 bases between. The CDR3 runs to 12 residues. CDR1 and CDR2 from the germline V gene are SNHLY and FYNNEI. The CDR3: CASSERTEKLFF. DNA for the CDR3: TGTGCCAGCAGTGAACGTACAGAGAAACTGTTTTTT.

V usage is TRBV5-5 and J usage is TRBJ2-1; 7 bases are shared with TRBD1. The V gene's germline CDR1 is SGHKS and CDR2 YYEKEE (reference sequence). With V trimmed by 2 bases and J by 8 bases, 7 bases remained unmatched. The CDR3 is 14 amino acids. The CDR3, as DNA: TGTGCCAGCAGCTTTCGACAGGGCTTCGATGAGCAGTTCTTC. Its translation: CASSFRQGFDEQFF.

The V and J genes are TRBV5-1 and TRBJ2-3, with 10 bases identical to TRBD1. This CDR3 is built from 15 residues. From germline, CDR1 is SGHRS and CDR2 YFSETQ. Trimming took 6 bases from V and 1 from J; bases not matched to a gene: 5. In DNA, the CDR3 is TGCGCCAGCACACCCGGGACAGGGGGCACAGATACGCAGTATTTT. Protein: CASTPGTGGTDTQYF.